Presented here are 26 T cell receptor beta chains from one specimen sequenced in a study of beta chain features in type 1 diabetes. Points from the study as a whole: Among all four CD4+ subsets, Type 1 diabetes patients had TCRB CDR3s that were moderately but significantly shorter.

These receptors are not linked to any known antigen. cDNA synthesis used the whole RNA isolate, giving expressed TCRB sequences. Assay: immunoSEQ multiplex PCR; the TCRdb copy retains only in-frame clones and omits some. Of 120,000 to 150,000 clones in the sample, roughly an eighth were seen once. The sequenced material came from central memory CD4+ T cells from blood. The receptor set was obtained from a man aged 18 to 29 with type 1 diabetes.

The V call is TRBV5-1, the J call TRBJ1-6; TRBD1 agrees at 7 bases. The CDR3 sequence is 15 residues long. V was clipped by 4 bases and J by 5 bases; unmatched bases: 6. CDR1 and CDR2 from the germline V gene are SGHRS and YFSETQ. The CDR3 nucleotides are TGCGCCAGCAGCCCGTCGGGACAGAATAATTCACCCCTCCACTTT. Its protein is CASSPSGQNNSPLHF.

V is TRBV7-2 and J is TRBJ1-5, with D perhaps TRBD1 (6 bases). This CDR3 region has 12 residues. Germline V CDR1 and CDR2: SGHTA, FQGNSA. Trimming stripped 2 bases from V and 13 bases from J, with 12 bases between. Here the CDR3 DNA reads TGTGCCAGCAGCTTACGATCGCAGGGGCAGCATTTT. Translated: CASSLRSQGQHF.

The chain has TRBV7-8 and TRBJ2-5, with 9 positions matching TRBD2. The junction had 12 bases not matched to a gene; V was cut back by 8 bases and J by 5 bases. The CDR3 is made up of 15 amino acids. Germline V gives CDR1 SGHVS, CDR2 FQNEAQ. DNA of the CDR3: TGTGCCAGCTCTACCGAGGGACTAGCTGGGGAGACCCAGTACTTC. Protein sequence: CASSTEGLAGETQYF.

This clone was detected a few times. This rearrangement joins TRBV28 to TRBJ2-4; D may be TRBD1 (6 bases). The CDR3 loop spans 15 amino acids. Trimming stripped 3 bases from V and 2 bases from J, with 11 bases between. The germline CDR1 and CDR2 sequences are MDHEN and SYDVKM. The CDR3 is CASSFWGRPKNIQYF. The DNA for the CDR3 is TGTGCCAGCAGTTTTTGGGGGCGCCCCAAAAACATTCAGTACTTC.

In DNA, the CDR3 is TGCAGCGTGGCGGGGATGCCTGGCACAGATACGCAGTATTTT. It is translated as CSVAGMPGTDTQYF. This sequence joins TRBV29-1 and TRBJ2-3; tentative D call: TRBD2 (6 bases). The CDR3 has 14 amino acids. Germline CDR1 SQVTM, CDR2 ANQGSEA. Deletions cut 6 bases from V and 1 base from J, with 14 bases between.

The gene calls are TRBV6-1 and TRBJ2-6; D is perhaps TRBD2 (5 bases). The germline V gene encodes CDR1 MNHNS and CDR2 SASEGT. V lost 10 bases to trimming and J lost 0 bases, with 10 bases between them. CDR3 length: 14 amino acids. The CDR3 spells CAIAEGSGANVLTF. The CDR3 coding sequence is TGTGCCATCGCCGAGGGCTCTGGGGCCAACGTCCTGACTTTC.

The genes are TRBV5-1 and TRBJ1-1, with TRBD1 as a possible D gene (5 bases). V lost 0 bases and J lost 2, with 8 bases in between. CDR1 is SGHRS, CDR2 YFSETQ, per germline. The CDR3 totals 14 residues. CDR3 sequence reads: CASSLDRINTEAFF. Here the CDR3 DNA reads TGCGCCAGCAGCTTGGACAGGATCAACACTGAAGCTTTCTTT.

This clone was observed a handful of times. The CDR3 bases are TGTGCCAGCAGCGTCAAAGGGCCGGAGGCCAATCAGCCCCAGCATTTT. The encoded protein is CASSVKGPEANQPQHF. This chain uses TRBV7-8 with TRBJ1-5, with D hard to call. The CDR3 is made up of 16 amino acids. Trimming took 5 bases from V and 3 from J, leaving 17 bases between them. Looked up from germline, CDR1 is SGHVS and CDR2 is FQNEAQ.

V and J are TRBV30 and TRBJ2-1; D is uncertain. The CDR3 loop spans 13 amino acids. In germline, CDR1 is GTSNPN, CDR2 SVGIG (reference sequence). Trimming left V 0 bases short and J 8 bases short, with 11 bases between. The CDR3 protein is CAWSVRRAHEQFF. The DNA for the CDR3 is TGTGCCTGGAGTGTCCGCCGGGCCCATGAGCAGTTCTTC.

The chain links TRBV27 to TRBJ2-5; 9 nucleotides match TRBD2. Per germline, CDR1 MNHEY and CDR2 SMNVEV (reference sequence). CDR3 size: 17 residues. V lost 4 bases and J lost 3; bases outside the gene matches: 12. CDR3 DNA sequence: TGTGCCAGCAGTTCGAGATCTCGGCTAGCGGGGAAAGAGACCCAGTACTTC. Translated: CASSSRSRLAGKETQYF.

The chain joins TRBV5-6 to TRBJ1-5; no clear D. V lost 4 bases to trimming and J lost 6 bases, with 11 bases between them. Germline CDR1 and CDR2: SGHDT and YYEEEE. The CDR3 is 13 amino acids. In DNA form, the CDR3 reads TGTGCCAGCAGCCCGGCAGGATCTCAGCCCCAGCATTTT. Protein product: CASSPAGSQPQHF.

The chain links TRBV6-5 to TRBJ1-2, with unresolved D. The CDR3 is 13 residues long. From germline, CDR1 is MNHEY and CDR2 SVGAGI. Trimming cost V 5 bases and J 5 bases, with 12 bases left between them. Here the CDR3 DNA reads TGTGCCAGCAGTCCTCTTCCCCTTTATGGCTACACCTTC. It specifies CASSPLPLYGYTF.

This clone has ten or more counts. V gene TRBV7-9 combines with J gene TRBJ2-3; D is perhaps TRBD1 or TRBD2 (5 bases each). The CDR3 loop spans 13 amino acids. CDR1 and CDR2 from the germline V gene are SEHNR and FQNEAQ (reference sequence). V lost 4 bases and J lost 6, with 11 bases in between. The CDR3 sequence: CASSSSGRDTQYF. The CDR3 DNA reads TGTGCCAGCAGCTCCTCGGGACGCGATACGCAGTATTTT. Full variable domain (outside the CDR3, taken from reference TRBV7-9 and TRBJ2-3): DTGVSQNPRHKITKRGQNVTFRCDPISEHNRLYWYRQTLGQGPEFLTYFQNEAQLEKSRLLSDRFSAERPKGSFSTLEIQRTEQGDSAMYLCASSSSGRDTQYFGPGTRLTVL.

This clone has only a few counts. In nucleotides, the CDR3 is TGTGCCAGCAGCCCCGACAGGGGCCTAGGGTTCTTC. Translating it yields CASSPDRGLGFF. The V and J genes are TRBV7-9 and TRBJ2-1; 8 nucleotides line up with TRBD1. The CDR3 consists of 12 residues. From germline, CDR1 is SEHNR and CDR2 FQNEAQ (reference sequence). The V segment lost 5 bases and the J segment 15 bases; nucleotides outside the gene matches: 9.

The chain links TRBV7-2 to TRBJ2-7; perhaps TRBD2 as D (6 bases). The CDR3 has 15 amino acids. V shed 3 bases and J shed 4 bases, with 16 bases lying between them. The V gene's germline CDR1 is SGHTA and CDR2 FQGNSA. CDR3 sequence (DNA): TGTGCCAGCAGCTTCACTAGCCGAGGAGAATACGAGCAGTACTTC. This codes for CASSFTSRGEYEQYF.

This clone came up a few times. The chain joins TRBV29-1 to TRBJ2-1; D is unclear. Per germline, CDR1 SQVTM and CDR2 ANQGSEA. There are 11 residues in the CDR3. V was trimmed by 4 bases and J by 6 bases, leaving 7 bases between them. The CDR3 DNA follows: TGCAGCGTTGGACTGACCAATGAGCAGTTCTTC. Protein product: CSVGLTNEQFF.

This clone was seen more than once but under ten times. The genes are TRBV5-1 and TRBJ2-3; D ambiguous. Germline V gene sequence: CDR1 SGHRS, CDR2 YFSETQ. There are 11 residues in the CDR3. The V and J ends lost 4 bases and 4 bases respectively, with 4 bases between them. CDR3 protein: CASSDADTQYF. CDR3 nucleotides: TGCGCCAGCAGCGACGCAGATACGCAGTATTTT.

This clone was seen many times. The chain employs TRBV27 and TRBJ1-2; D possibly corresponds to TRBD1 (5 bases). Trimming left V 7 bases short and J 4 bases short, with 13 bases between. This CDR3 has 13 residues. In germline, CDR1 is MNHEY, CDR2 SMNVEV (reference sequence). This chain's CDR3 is CASTATGSYGYTF. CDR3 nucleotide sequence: TGTGCCAGCACTGCTACAGGCAGCTATGGCTACACCTTC.

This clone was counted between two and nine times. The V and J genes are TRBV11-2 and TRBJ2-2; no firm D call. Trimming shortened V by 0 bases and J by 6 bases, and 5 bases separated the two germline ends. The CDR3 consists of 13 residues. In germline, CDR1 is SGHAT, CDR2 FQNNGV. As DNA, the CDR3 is TGTGCCAGCAGCTTAGAGCTGCCCGGGGAGCTGTTTTTT. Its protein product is CASSLELPGELFF.

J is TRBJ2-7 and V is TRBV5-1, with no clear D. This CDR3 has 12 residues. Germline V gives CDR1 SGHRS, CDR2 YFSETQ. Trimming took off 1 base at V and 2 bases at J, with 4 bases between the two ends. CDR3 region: CASSLSPYEQYF. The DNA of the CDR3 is TGCGCCAGCAGCTTGAGCCCCTACGAGCAGTACTTC. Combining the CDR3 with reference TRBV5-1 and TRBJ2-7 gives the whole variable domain KAGVTQTPRYLIKTRGQQVTLSCSPISGHRSVSWYQQTPGQGLQFLFEYFSETQRNKGNFPGRFSGRQFSNSRSEMNVSTLELGDSALYLCASSLSPYEQYFGPGTRLTVT.

The DNA of the CDR3 is TGTGCCAGCAGCCCCTCAGCGGGGGGGCCTCGGGAGACCCAGTACTTC. Amino acid sequence: CASSPSAGGPRETQYF. The V call is TRBV7-6, the J call TRBJ2-5, with 10 nucleotides matching TRBD2. The CDR3 consists of 16 residues. Germline trimming cut 5 bases from V and 5 bases from J; bases unmatched to any gene: 11. Germline CDR1 reads SGHVS; CDR2 reads FNYEAQ. Variable domain in full (rest from reference TRBV7-6 and TRBJ2-5): GAGVSQSPRYKVTKRGQDVALRCDPISGHVSLYWYRQALGQGPEFLTYFNYEAQQDKSGLPNDRFSAERPEGSISTLTIQRTEQRDSAMYRCASSPSAGGPRETQYFGPGTRLLVL.

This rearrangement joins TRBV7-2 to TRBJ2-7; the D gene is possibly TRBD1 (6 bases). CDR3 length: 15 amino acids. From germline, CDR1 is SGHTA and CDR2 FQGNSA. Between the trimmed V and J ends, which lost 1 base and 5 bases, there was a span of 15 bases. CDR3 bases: TGTGCCAGCAGCTTAGATCACAGGGTAACCAACGAGCAGTACTTC. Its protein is CASSLDHRVTNEQYF.

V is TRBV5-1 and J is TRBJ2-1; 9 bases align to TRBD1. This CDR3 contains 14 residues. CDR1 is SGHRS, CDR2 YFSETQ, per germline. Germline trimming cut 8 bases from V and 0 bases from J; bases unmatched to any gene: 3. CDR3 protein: CASGQGSSYNEQFF. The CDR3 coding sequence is TGCGCCAGTGGACAGGGGAGCTCCTACAATGAGCAGTTCTTC.

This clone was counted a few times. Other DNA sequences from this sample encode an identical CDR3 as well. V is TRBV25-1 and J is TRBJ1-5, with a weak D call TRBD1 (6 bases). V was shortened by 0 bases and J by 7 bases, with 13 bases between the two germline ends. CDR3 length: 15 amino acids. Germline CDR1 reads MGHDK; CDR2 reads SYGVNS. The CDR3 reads CASSEYGGQGQPQHF. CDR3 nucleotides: TGTGCCAGCAGTGAATACGGGGGGCAGGGCCAGCCCCAGCATTTT.

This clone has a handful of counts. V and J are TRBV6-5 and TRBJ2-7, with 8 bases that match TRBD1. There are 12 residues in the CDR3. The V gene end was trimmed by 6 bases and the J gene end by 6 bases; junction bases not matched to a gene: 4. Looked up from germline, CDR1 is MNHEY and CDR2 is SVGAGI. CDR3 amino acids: CASRGQAGEQYF. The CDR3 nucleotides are TGTGCCAGCAGGGGACAGGCGGGCGAGCAGTACTTC.

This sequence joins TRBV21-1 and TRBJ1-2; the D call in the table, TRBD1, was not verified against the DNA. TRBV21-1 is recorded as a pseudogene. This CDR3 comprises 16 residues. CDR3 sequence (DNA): TGTGCCAGCAGCAAAGACAGGGGGTTATATAACTATGGCTACACCTTC. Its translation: CASSKDRGLYNYGYTF.